A selection of T cell receptor beta chains follows, all from one sample in a study of blood T cell repertoires in COVID-19. The table came from immunoSEQ multiplex PCR; TCRdb's copy has only in-frame clones and leaves some out. The sample shows about 320,000 clones, 89% of them seen only once. Sample: peripheral blood. These receptor sequences come from a man in his late teens or twenties who had recovered from COVID-19. The CDR3 runs from the conserved cysteine through the conserved F or W. Each record gives: V gene, D gene, clone size, J gene, CDR3 DNA, CDR3 protein. A D gene is named only where the DNA matches it firmly. Only some rows state a clone size, as once, few, many or a class for expanded clones.

V: TRBV2
D: TRBD2
size: once
J: TRBJ2-7
DNA: TGTGCCAGCAGCGGACTAGCAGGAGTCTACGAGCAGTACTTC
CDR3: CASSGLAGVYEQYF

V: TRBV15
D: TRBD2
size: -
J: TRBJ2-7
DNA: TGTGCCACCAGCAGTGAGCTAGCGGGGGGTAACGAGCAGTACTTC
CDR3: CATSSELAGGNEQYF

V: TRBV5-1
D: TRBD1
size: -
J: TRBJ2-2
DNA: TGCGCCAGCAACCCAGGGGGTTGGACCGGGGAGCTGTTTTTT
CDR3: CASNPGGWTGELFF

V: TRBV6-5
D: -
size: -
J: TRBJ1-2
DNA: TGTGCCAGCAGTAGACTTGGAGTTAACTATGGCTACACCTTC
CDR3: CASSRLGVNYGYTF

V: TRBV2
D: -
size: -
J: TRBJ2-1
DNA: TGTGCCAGCAGTGATTGGAGTTCAGATGAGCAGTTCTTC
CDR3: CASSDWSSDEQFF

V: TRBV5-6
D: -
size: -
J: TRBJ1-6
DNA: TGTGCCAGTAAGAGCTCCTATAATTCACCCCTCCACTTT
CDR3: CASKSSYNSPLHF

V: TRBV7-9
D: -
size: -
J: TRBJ2-7
DNA: TGTGCCAGCAGCTTAGCGCCAGGGTCCTACGAGCAGTACTTC
CDR3: CASSLAPGSYEQYF

V: TRBV10-3
D: -
size: -
J: TRBJ1-5
DNA: TGTGCCATCAGTGTAGGGACTAATCAGCCCCAGCATTTT
CDR3: CAISVGTNQPQHF

V: TRBV11-3
D: -
size: -
J: TRBJ2-7
DNA: TGTGCCAGCAGCCCCGGAAAAAAACTATTGTACGAGCAGTACTTC
CDR3: CASSPGKKLLYEQYF

V: TRBV11-2
D: TRBD1
size: -
J: TRBJ2-7
DNA: TGTGCCAGCAGTCGGACAGGAGGCTCTTACTACGAGCAGTACTTC
CDR3: CASSRTGGSYYEQYF

V: TRBV30
D: -
size: -
J: TRBJ2-7
DNA: TGTGCCTGGGGCCGATCCTACGAGCAGTACTTC
CDR3: CAWGRSYEQYF

V: TRBV28
D: -
size: -
J: TRBJ2-7
DNA: TGTGCCAGCAGTTTTTCAGGGAACCACGAGCAGTACTTC
CDR3: CASSFSGNHEQYF

V: TRBV30
D: -
size: -
J: TRBJ1-2
DNA: TGTGCCTGGAGTGTGCAGGGGCCCCTCTACACCTTC
CDR3: CAWSVQGPLYTF

V: TRBV29-1
D: -
size: once
J: TRBJ1-2
DNA: TGCAGCGTTGATTCCGGGTGGTATGGCTACACCTTC
CDR3: CSVDSGWYGYTF

V: TRBV9
D: -
size: -
J: TRBJ1-2
DNA: TGTGCCAGCAGCCCCAGCGGAGTATATGGCTACACCTTC
CDR3: CASSPSGVYGYTF

V: TRBV7-2
D: TRBD1
size: -
J: TRBJ1-2
DNA: TGTGCCAGCAGCTTAGGGGGCCCGAGGACAGGGCAAGGCTACACCTTC
CDR3: CASSLGGPRTGQGYTF

V: TRBV5-6
D: -
size: once
J: TRBJ2-5
DNA: TGTGCCAGCAGCTTGGGGCAGGGGCAAGAGACCCAGTACTTC
CDR3: CASSLGQGQETQYF

V: TRBV5-1
D: -
size: -
J: TRBJ1-4
DNA: TGCGCCAGCAGCTTGACCGGGACACTGGAATCTGGTAAACTGTTTTTT
CDR3: CASSLTGTLESGKLFF

V: TRBV6-4
D: TRBD1
size: -
J: TRBJ1-1
DNA: TGTGCCAGCAGTGACTCTCCGGCCAGGGGGCACACTGAAGCTTTCTTT
CDR3: CASSDSPARGHTEAFF

V: TRBV6-2/TRBV6-3
D: TRBD2
size: -
J: TRBJ2-2
DNA: TGTGCCAGCAGTTACGGAAGTCTGGGACTAGGCTCGTTTGTCGGGGAGCTGTTTTTT
CDR3: CASSYGSLGLGSFVGELFF

V: TRBV6-5
D: -
size: -
J: TRBJ2-1
DNA: TGTGCCAGCAGTTACCGAGGGTTCTACAATGAGCAGTTCTTC
CDR3: CASSYRGFYNEQFF

V: TRBV30
D: -
size: -
J: TRBJ1-5
DNA: TGTGCCTGGAGGGAACAGGGTAGCAATCAGCCCCAGCATTTT
CDR3: CAWREQGSNQPQHF

V: TRBV10-2
D: TRBD1
size: -
J: TRBJ1-2
DNA: TGCGCCAGCAGTAATGGACAGGGGGCTAACTATGGCTACACCTTC
CDR3: CASSNGQGANYGYTF

V: TRBV9
D: -
size: -
J: TRBJ2-1
DNA: TGTGCCAGCAGCGTAGGAGGTGGGGGCACCTACAATGAGCAGTTCTTC
CDR3: CASSVGGGGTYNEQFF

V: TRBV19
D: TRBD2
size: -
J: TRBJ2-1
DNA: TGTGCCAGTAGTATAGTTTCGCAGGCTAGCGGGACCAATGAGCAGTTCTTC
CDR3: CASSIVSQASGTNEQFF

V: TRBV14
D: -
size: -
J: TRBJ1-1
DNA: TGTGCCAGCAGCCAACAGGGGTACGGGTCTGAAGCTTTCTTT
CDR3: CASSQQGYGSEAFF

V: TRBV10-3
D: TRBD1
size: -
J: TRBJ2-1
DNA: TGTGCCATCAGCCCAGACAGGGGCTACGATGAGCAGTTCTTC
CDR3: CAISPDRGYDEQFF

V: TRBV27
D: -
size: -
J: TRBJ2-7
DNA: TGTGCCAGCAGGGCAGGGTTTGCGTACGAGCAGTACTTC
CDR3: CASRAGFAYEQYF

V: TRBV27
D: -
size: -
J: TRBJ1-5
DNA: TGTGCCAGCAGAAACTTCAATCAGCCCCAGCATTTT
CDR3: CASRNFNQPQHF

V: TRBV5-4
D: -
size: -
J: TRBJ2-7
DNA: TGTGCCAGCAGCTTGTTGGGGCAGGGAGGCTACGAGCAGTACTTC
CDR3: CASSLLGQGGYEQYF

V: TRBV4-3
D: -
size: -
J: TRBJ1-4
DNA: TGCGCCAGCAGCCAAGACAGGGTCCATAATGAAAAACTGTTTTTT
CDR3: CASSQDRVHNEKLFF

V: TRBV6-5
D: -
size: -
J: TRBJ2-7
DNA: TGTGCCAGCAGTCCAGATACAGGGTGGGCCTACGAGCAGTACTTC
CDR3: CASSPDTGWAYEQYF

V: TRBV11-2
D: TRBD1
size: -
J: TRBJ1-4
DNA: TGTGCCAGCAGCGTAGACAGGGAAGCTAATGAAAAACTGTTTTTT
CDR3: CASSVDREANEKLFF

V: TRBV9
D: -
size: -
J: TRBJ2-3
DNA: TGTGCCAGCAGCGGTAGGGGATTCAAGAGCACAGATACGCAGTATTTT
CDR3: CASSGRGFKSTDTQYF

V: TRBV7-3
D: -
size: -
J: TRBJ2-1
DNA: TGTGCCAGCAGCGTGACCCTGGGGGGCAATGAGCAGTTCTTC
CDR3: CASSVTLGGNEQFF

V: TRBV10-3
D: -
size: once
J: TRBJ1-4
DNA: TGTGCCATCAGTGAGGTAGCGGGACGTAATGAAAAACTGTTTTTT
CDR3: CAISEVAGRNEKLFF

V: TRBV19
D: TRBD2
size: -
J: TRBJ2-1
DNA: TGTGCCAGTGCACTAGCGGGTTCCTACAATGAGCAGTTCTTC
CDR3: CASALAGSYNEQFF

V: TRBV5-1
D: -
size: -
J: TRBJ1-2
DNA: TGCGCCAGCAGTTACTCAGGGTACGGCTACACCTTC
CDR3: CASSYSGYGYTF

V: TRBV13
D: -
size: -
J: TRBJ1-5
DNA: TGTGCCAGCAGCTTTTGGGGCAGCAATCAGCCCCAGCATTTT
CDR3: CASSFWGSNQPQHF

V: TRBV11-3
D: -
size: -
J: TRBJ2-1
DNA: TGTGCCAACAGCTTCGGCCGGGGGGCAACCTACAATGAGCAGTTCTTC
CDR3: CANSFGRGATYNEQFF